The T cell receptor beta chain under discussion was sequenced for a study of blood T cells in healthy people across ages. The authors ran a second PCR of roughly 6 to 12 cycles using a sample-barcoded 5' primer and a J-beta primer mix. Each CDR3 protein gets one entry after TCRdb re-called the 5' RACE reads with MiXCR. The sample has some 1.4 million distinct CDR3 sequences, 42% seen once. On this clonotype: Germline is not matched at one junction end, which may reflect a read error.

The sequenced sample consisted of blood. The source of this sequence is a woman aged 18-30 years in good health.

CDR3 nucleotide sequence: TGTGCCAGCAGCCAACGGGGGGGGGTGAGCAATCACCCCCAGCATTTT. Protein: CASSQRGGVSNHPQHF. This sequence joins TRBV3-1 and TRBJ1-5; D perhaps matches TRBD1 (5 bases). The CDR3 consists of 16 residues. Germline lookup yields CDR1 LGHDT and CDR2 YNNKEL (reference sequence).